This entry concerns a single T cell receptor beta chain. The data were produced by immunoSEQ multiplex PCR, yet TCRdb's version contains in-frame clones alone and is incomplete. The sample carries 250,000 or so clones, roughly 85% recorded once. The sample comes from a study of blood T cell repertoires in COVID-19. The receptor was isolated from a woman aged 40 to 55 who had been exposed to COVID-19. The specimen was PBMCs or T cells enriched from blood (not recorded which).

The CDR3 region is CASKPRTGYTEAFF. The CDR3 nucleotides are TGTGCCAGCAAGCCCCGGACAGGGTACACTGAAGCTTTCTTT. The J gene is TRBJ1-1, the V gene TRBV2, with 8 bases aligning to TRBD1. After removal of 7 bases from V and 3 bases from J, the junction contained 7 bases not matched to a gene. The CDR3 contains 14 residues. CDR1 and CDR2 (germline): SNHLY, FYNNEI.